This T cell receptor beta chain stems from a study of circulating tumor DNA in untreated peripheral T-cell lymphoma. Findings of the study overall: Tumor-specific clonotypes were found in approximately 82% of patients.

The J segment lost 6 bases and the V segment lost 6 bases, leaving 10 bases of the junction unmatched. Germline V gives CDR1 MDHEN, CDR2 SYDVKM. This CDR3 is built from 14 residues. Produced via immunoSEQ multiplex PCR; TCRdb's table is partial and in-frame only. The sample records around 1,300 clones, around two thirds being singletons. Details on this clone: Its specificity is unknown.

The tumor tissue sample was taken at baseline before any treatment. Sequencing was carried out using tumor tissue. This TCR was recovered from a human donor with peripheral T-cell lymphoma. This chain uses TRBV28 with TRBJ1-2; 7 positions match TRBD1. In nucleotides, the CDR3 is TGTGCCAGCAGCCTCCCGGCGACAGGGAATGGCTACACCTTC. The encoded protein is CASSLPATGNGYTF.